The entry that follows covers one T cell receptor (beta chain) sequence. This sample stems from a study of cytomegalovirus exposure and HLA in healthy donors. The PCR used 60 Vbeta and 13 Jbeta primers. The repertoire was sequenced with immunoSEQ multiplex PCR; TCRdb's copy has only in-frame clones and lacks some. The data show some 170,000 clones, with roughly four fifths seen just once and around a tenth held by the top ten. The length of the CDR3 is 13 residues. Germline CDR1 and CDR2: SGHTA and FQGNSA. V was pared by 1 base and J by 9 bases, with 12 bases between. The sequence was obtained from a man in his forties or fifties in good health and CMV-seropositive. The sequenced sample was PBMCs. This chain uses TRBV7-2 with TRBJ1-2; possibly TRBD1 for D (5 bases). This CDR3 reads CASSLDLQGSYTF. CDR3 sequence (DNA): TGTGCCAGCAGCTTAGATCTGCAGGGCAGCTACACCTTC.